The present T cell receptor (beta chain) was sequenced within a study of T cells in Graves' hyperthyroidism and ophthalmopathy. Lactation, pregnancy, other autoimmune disease or uncontrolled infection excluded patients. A 10 ml volume of fresh peripheral blood provided the PBMCs. What was amplified from RNA transcripts were TCR beta CDR3 regions. RT-PCR in the first round (using the HTBI primer set) targeted the TCR CDR3. TCRdb independently ran MiXCR on the multiplex PCR reads; one entry per CDR3 protein. The profile shows hundreds of thousands of distinct CDR3 sequences, about a fifth of them singletons. This clonotype has at least ten counts. The V end was cut by 6 bases, the J end by 7 bases, with 24 bases between. The CDR3 is 16 residues long. Germline V gene lookup returns CDR1 MNHEY and CDR2 SVGEGT.

The chain uses TRBV6-2 or TRBV6-3 and TRBJ1-1; the D gene is possibly TRBD1 (5 bases). This TCR was recovered from a man in his thirties or forties with Graves' ophthalmopathy. The sequencing sample was made of blood. CDR3: CASSPPGRPSRDEAFF. DNA of the CDR3: TGTGCCAGCAGCCCTCCGGGACGCCCAAGTCGAGATGAAGCTTTCTTT.